The 30 T cell receptor beta chains below were found in one sample sequenced in a study of CD8+ T cells in alopecia areata. In each case, RNA was isolated and then reverse transcribed into cDNA as the sequencing template. Using immunoSEQ multiplex PCR, the repertoire was profiled, and TCRdb retains in-frame clones only, with some absent. The sample gives roughly 140,000 clones, under 60% of which show up once; roughly a fifth is in the top ten. The input for sequencing was CD8+ T cells sorted from blood, taken at week 0. These receptors came from a human donor with alopecia areata.

This chain uses TRBV4-3 with TRBJ2-5, with D maybe TRBD1 (5 bases). V lost 1 base, J lost 2 bases, and 8 bases lay in between. Germline V gene sequence: CDR1 LGHNA, CDR2 YSLEER. This CDR3 contains 14 residues. The CDR3 nucleotides are TGCGCCAGCAGCCAAGTGGGGCAGCAAGAGACCCAGTACTTC. Translated: CASSQVGQQETQYF.

In its sample, this clone was seen once. The V call is TRBV5-6, the J call TRBJ2-2, with 8 positions matching TRBD1. The CDR3 is 16 residues long. CDR1 is SGHDT, CDR2 YYEEEE, per germline. Trimming removed 4 bases from V and 4 bases from J; junction bases left unmatched: 9. CDR3: CASSPRGQGVTGELFF. In nucleotides, the CDR3 is TGTGCCAGCAGCCCGAGAGGACAGGGTGTCACCGGGGAGCTGTTTTTT.

The V call is TRBV9, the J call TRBJ2-3, with 12 bases that match TRBD2. The germline CDR1 and CDR2 sequences are SGDLS and YYNGEE. Germline trimming cut 4 bases from V and 3 bases from J; bases unmatched to any gene: 6. This CDR3 is built from 16 residues. CDR3 coding DNA: TGTGCCAGCAGCTTAAGGACTAGCGGGGAGACAGATACGCAGTATTTT. Translation: CASSLRTSGETDTQYF.

This clone was counted a few times. The genes are TRBV9 and TRBJ1-6; the D gene is possibly TRBD1 (5 bases). From germline, CDR1 is SGDLS and CDR2 YYNGEE. The CDR3 sequence is 14 residues long. V lost 3 bases and J 5 bases, leaving 9 bases between the germline ends. CDR3 sequence (DNA): TGTGCCAGCAGCGAGGGAGGGGATAATTCACCCCTCCACTTT. It translates to CASSEGGDNSPLHF.

The chain carries TRBV4-3 and TRBJ2-7; weak D call: TRBD2 (7 bases). CDR3 length: 15 amino acids. V was shortened by 0 bases and J by 5 bases, with 14 bases between the two germline ends. In germline, CDR1 is LGHNA, CDR2 YSLEER. This CDR3 reads CASSQDFAGADEQYF. Written as DNA, the CDR3 is TGCGCCAGCAGCCAAGATTTCGCGGGGGCCGACGAGCAGTACTTC.

Of note for this clone: The sample contains more than one DNA sequence encoding this CDR3. The rearrangement joins TRBV7-9 to TRBJ1-2; the D is unclear. Germline assignment: CDR1 SEHNR and CDR2 FQNEAQ (reference sequence). With 3 bases removed from V and 7 bases from J, the gap between germline ends came to 6 bases. The CDR3 is made up of 11 amino acids. For the CDR3, the DNA is TGTGCCAGCAGCTTCGGTGCTGGCTACACCTTC. Residues: CASSFGAGYTF.

The gene calls are TRBV4-3 and TRBJ2-5, with TRBD2 matching over 7 bases. The CDR3 totals 15 residues. V gave up 4 bases and J gave up 4 bases; unmatched junction bases: 9. Germline lookup yields CDR1 LGHNA and CDR2 YSLEER. CDR3: CASSRVLARGETQYF. The CDR3 DNA is TGCGCCAGCAGCCGGGTACTAGCGAGAGGAGAGACCCAGTACTTC.

The V call is TRBV15, the J call TRBJ1-5, with D perhaps matching TRBD1 (5 bases). The germline CDR1 and CDR2 sequences are LNHNV and YYDKDF (reference sequence). The CDR3 sequence is 13 residues long. Trimming cost V 3 bases and J 4 bases, with 7 bases left between them. For the CDR3, the DNA is TGTGCCACCAGCAGTGACAGAAATCAGCCCCAGCATTTT. It codes for CATSSDRNQPQHF.

This clone occurred a few times. DNA of the CDR3: TGTGCCTGCAGTCCGGGACAGGGCCCAGATACGCAGTATTTT. Encoded protein: CACSPGQGPDTQYF. J is TRBJ2-3 and V is TRBV30; 9 positions match TRBD1. V shed 6 bases and J 4 bases; nucleotides not matched to a gene: 8. The CDR3 loop spans 14 amino acids. Germline V lookup: CDR1 GTSNPN, CDR2 SVGIG (reference sequence).

The gene calls are TRBV7-6 and TRBJ2-3, with TRBD1 identical over 12 bases. The ends lost 6 bases at V and 8 bases at J; junction bases unmatched: 15. Germline-derived CDR1 and CDR2 are SGHVS and FNYEAQ. The CDR3 contains 17 residues. The CDR3 sequence: CASSSLTGTGGEGTQYF. CDR3 in DNA: TGTGCCAGCAGTTCGTTGACCGGGACAGGGGGCGAAGGTACGCAGTATTTT.

V is TRBV13 and J is TRBJ2-5; D might be TRBD1 or TRBD2, each matching 5 bases. The germline CDR1 and CDR2 sequences are PRHDT and FYEKMQ (reference sequence). The CDR3 contains 16 residues. The V end lost 5 bases, the J end lost 5 bases, and 21 bases lay between the germline ends. The CDR3 DNA reads as TGTGCCAGCAGCCGTGGGGACCTCCCGGGGACGGAGACCCAGTACTTC. It yields the protein CASSRGDLPGTETQYF.

The chain uses TRBV7-8 and TRBJ2-1; D tentatively reads TRBD1 or TRBD2 (5 bases each). The CDR3 consists of 14 residues. Trimming removed 5 bases from V and 4 bases from J, with 12 bases in between. Germline-derived CDR1 and CDR2 are SGHVS and FQNEAQ. CDR3 bases: TGTGCCAGCAGCCCTCGGGACGGATACAATGAGCAGTTCTTC. Encoded protein: CASSPRDGYNEQFF.

The rearrangement uses TRBV30 and TRBJ2-7; D is perhaps TRBD1 (7 bases). Trimming pared 2 bases from V and 2 bases from J, leaving 13 bases between. Germline V gives CDR1 GTSNPN, CDR2 SVGIG (reference sequence). The CDR3 sequence is 14 residues long. CDR3 DNA: TGTGCCTGGAGTCGGGGGCAGGGGGCCTACGAGCAGTACTTC. Translation: CAWSRGQGAYEQYF.

A few counts support this clone. V usage is TRBV30 and J usage is TRBJ2-7; D may be TRBD1 (6 bases). Germline loops: CDR1 GTSNPN, CDR2 SVGIG (reference sequence). The length of the CDR3 is 14 residues. V was clipped by 4 bases and J by 0 bases, with 13 bases between them. CDR3 region: CAWNGGLSSYEQYF. The CDR3 DNA is TGTGCCTGGAATGGGGGCCTAAGCTCCTACGAGCAGTACTTC.

This clone has only a few counts. The chain employs TRBV27 and TRBJ2-7; D assignment may be TRBD1 or TRBD2 (5 bases each). Germline values: CDR1 MNHEY, CDR2 SMNVEV (reference sequence). Trimming left V 5 bases short and J 7 bases short, with 12 bases between. The CDR3 sequence is 12 residues long. CDR3 sequence reads: CASSPMGEEQYF. The CDR3 nucleotides read TGTGCCAGCAGTCCCATGGGGGAGGAGCAGTACTTC.

This clone has just a few counts. The chain carries TRBV2 and TRBJ1-2, with D uncertain. In germline, CDR1 is SNHLY, CDR2 FYNNEI. Trimming removed 3 bases from V and 8 bases from J, with 7 bases in between. The CDR3 loop spans 11 amino acids. The CDR3 reads CASSEVGGYTF. The CDR3 region has the DNA TGTGCCAGCAGTGAGGTGGGAGGCTACACCTTC.

This clone was detected once. The rearrangement uses TRBV2 and TRBJ2-5, with TRBD1 matching 7 bases. The germline V gene has CDR1 SNHLY and CDR2 FYNNEI. The CDR3 contains 15 residues. The V segment lost 3 bases and the J segment 2 bases; nucleotides outside the gene matches: 6. The CDR3 bases are TGTGCCAGCAGTGATGCCGGGACAGAACAAGAGACCCAGTACTTC. Residues: CASSDAGTEQETQYF.

The V gene is TRBV27, the J gene TRBJ1-6; D is uncertain. V lost 5 bases and J 6 bases, leaving 8 bases between the germline ends. The V gene's germline CDR1 is MNHEY and CDR2 SMNVEV (reference sequence). The CDR3 covers 13 residues. Written as DNA, the CDR3 is TGTGCCAGCAGTCCCAGCCTTAATTCACCCCTCCACTTT. Encoded protein: CASSPSLNSPLHF.

The chain is built from TRBV7-2 and TRBJ1-2, with TRBD1 matching 7 bases. The CDR3 runs 15 residues. Per the germline V gene, CDR1 is SGHTA and CDR2 is FQGNSA. The ends lost 5 bases at V and 0 bases at J; junction bases unmatched: 6. This CDR3 is CASSPGGTANYGYTF. CDR3 DNA sequence: TGTGCCAGCAGCCCGGGCGGGACAGCTAACTATGGCTACACCTTC.

The sample holds one count of this clone. The V call is TRBV30, the J call TRBJ2-5; D gene uncertain. Looked up from germline, CDR1 is GTSNPN and CDR2 is SVGIG (reference sequence). With 1 base removed from V and 3 bases from J, the gap between germline ends came to 6 bases. The CDR3 spans 12 residues. The CDR3 nucleotides read TGTGCCTGGAGTGAGGCGGAAGAGACCCAGTACTTC. Its translation: CAWSEAEETQYF.

This sequence joins TRBV30 and TRBJ1-1; possible D gene TRBD1, 5 bases. Between the trimmed V and J ends, which lost 2 bases and 3 bases, there was a span of 7 bases. This CDR3 contains 12 residues. Germline CDR1 and CDR2: GTSNPN and SVGIG (reference sequence). The CDR3 loop is CAWSWGDTEAFF. The CDR3 DNA reads TGTGCCTGGAGTTGGGGGGACACTGAAGCTTTCTTT.

The chain joins TRBV15 to TRBJ2-7; no clear D gene. The ends were cut back, 3 bases at V and 1 base at J, with 10 bases in the middle. Per germline, CDR1 LNHNV and CDR2 YYDKDF (reference sequence). The CDR3 spans 14 residues. The DNA for the CDR3 is TGTGCCACCAGCAGCTCATCATTTTCCTACGAGCAGTACTTC. Translated, it gives CATSSSSFSYEQYF.

The chain recombines TRBV12-5 with TRBJ2-7, with a tentative D call TRBD2 (6 bases). Germline-derived CDR1 and CDR2 are LGHNT and FRNRAP. The CDR3 is 13 residues long. V was trimmed by 7 bases and J by 0 bases, leaving 10 bases between them. The CDR3, as DNA: TGTGCTAGTGCCTACGGGAGCTCCTACGAGCAGTACTTC. It is translated as CASAYGSSYEQYF.

This clone has a handful of counts. The gene calls are TRBV6-1 and TRBJ2-1; D unresolved. Germline loops: CDR1 MNHNS, CDR2 SASEGT. The CDR3 loop spans 14 amino acids. Trimming shortened V by 2 bases and J by 8 bases, and 13 bases separated the two germline ends. The CDR3 loop reads CASSEWFGVDEQFF. The CDR3 bases are TGTGCCAGCAGTGAATGGTTTGGGGTGGATGAGCAGTTCTTC.

This chain joins TRBV29-1 and TRBJ2-1; possible D gene TRBD2, 5 bases. This CDR3 comprises 14 residues. From germline, CDR1 is SQVTM and CDR2 ANQGSEA. The V gene lost 5 bases and the J gene lost 0 bases, with 11 bases spanning the gap. CDR3 nucleotide sequence: TGCAGCGTTTCCCTAGCAGGCTCCTACAATGAGCAGTTCTTC. This translates into CSVSLAGSYNEQFF.

The chain uses TRBV19 and TRBJ2-1; 8 nucleotides agree with TRBD2. The length of the CDR3 is 13 residues. After removal of 6 bases from V and 8 bases from J, the junction contained 6 bases not matched to a gene. Per the germline V gene, CDR1 is LNHDA and CDR2 is SQIVND (reference sequence). The CDR3 spells CASSGGAEDEQFF. Written as DNA, the CDR3 is TGTGCCAGTAGCGGGGGGGCCGAGGATGAGCAGTTCTTC.

The genes are TRBV13 and TRBJ2-7, with 7 bases that match TRBD1. The germline CDR1 and CDR2 sequences are PRHDT and FYEKMQ (reference sequence). The CDR3 runs to 14 residues. V lost 5 bases, J lost 3 bases, and 7 bases stayed unmatched. This CDR3 reads CASSLRDRNYEQYF. CDR3 DNA: TGTGCCAGCAGCCTCCGGGACAGAAACTACGAGCAGTACTTC.

The gene calls are TRBV7-9 and TRBJ1-2; 7 bases align to TRBD1. CDR3 length: 17 residues. Germline V gives CDR1 SEHNR, CDR2 FQNEAQ (reference sequence). With 5 bases clipped from V and 3 bases from J, the junction kept 15 bases outside the gene matches. The CDR3 DNA follows: TGTGCCAGCAGCGCGTGGACAGGAGGACTTGTCGACTATGGCTACACCTTC. This sequence encodes CASSAWTGGLVDYGYTF.

This chain uses TRBV4-1 with TRBJ2-1; no definite D call. V lost 0 bases and J lost 9, with 12 bases in between. The CDR3 covers 14 residues. Germline V gene sequence: CDR1 MGHRA, CDR2 YSYEKL. CDR3: CASSQDVEVAEQFF. The CDR3 nucleotides read TGCGCCAGCAGCCAAGATGTAGAGGTGGCTGAGCAGTTCTTC.

This chain uses TRBV5-1 with TRBJ2-7; D is ambiguous. Trimming removed 0 bases from V and 3 bases from J, with 13 bases in between. The CDR3 has 15 residues. In germline, CDR1 is SGHRS, CDR2 YFSETQ. CDR3 sequence: CASSLVKGTLYEQYF. CDR3 nucleotide sequence: TGCGCCAGCAGCTTGGTTAAGGGAACCCTCTACGAGCAGTACTTC.